These 2 T cell receptor beta chains came from one sample sequenced in a study of T cell repertoires in cytomegalovirus infection. One entry per CDR3 protein, called by TCRdb with MiXCR from the reads. The data contain roughly 700,000 distinct CDR3 sequences, 33% of them singletons. Antigens of these TCRs are unknown. The sequencing used cultured PBMCs, collected from culture after CMV antigen stimulation. The receptors were sampled from a human donor in good health (CMV status not recorded). Some clones in this sample may be carry-over from other donors' samples.

The chain uses TRBV12-3 or TRBV12-4 and TRBJ2-7; D unresolved. V was pared by 2 bases and J by 5 bases, with 4 bases between. The length of the CDR3 is 11 residues. CDR3 sequence: CASSLIDEQYF. The CDR3 bases are TGTGCCAGCAGTTTAATCGACGAGCAGTACTTC.

This clonotype was detected a few times. This chain uses TRBV6-2 or TRBV6-3 with TRBJ1-5; TRBD1 matches at 8 bases. CDR3 length: 18 residues. Germline V gene data show CDR1 as MNHEY and CDR2 as SVGEGT. After removal of 6 bases from V and 6 bases from J, the junction contained 19 bases not matched to a gene. CDR3 nucleotides: TGTGCCAGCAGGCCACGGGACAGGAGGCCTCCTTGGCGTCAGCCCCAGCATTTT. Its translation: CASRPRDRRPPWRQPQHF.